This entry describes one T cell receptor (beta chain). Its specificity is unknown. Sequencing used immunoSEQ multiplex PCR; TCRdb keeps in-frame clones, though not all of them. In the table there are 25,000 to 35,000 clones, approximately 80% of which are singletons. The data derive from a study of Tregs in tolerant kidney transplant recipients. CDR1 and CDR2 (germline): SGHDT, YYEEEE. V shed 2 bases and J shed 1 base, with 9 bases lying between them. The CDR3 extends over 14 amino acids. General study points: This study did not directly address biological reproducibility.

This TCR derives from a human donor in good health. This sequence joins TRBV5-6 and TRBJ1-2; D is unresolved. The specimen was Tregs from blood cultured with allogeneic cells. The CDR3, as DNA: TGTGCCAGCAGCTTATCTCGGGTTAACTATGGCTACACCTTC. Amino acid sequence: CASSLSRVNYGYTF.